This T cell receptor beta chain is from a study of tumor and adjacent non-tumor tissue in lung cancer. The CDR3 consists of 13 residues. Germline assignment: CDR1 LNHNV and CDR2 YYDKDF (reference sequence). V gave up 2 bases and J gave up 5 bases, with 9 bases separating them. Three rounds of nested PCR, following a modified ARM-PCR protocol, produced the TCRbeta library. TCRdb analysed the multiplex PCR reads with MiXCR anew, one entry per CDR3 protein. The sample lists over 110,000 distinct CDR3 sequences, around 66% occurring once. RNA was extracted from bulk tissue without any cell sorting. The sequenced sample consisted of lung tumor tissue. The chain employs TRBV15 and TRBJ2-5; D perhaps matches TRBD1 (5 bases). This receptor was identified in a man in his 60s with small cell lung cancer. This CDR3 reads CATSRQGSETQYF. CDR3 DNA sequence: TGTGCCACCAGCAGACAGGGTTCTGAGACCCAGTACTTC. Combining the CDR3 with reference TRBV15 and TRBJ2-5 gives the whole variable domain DAMVIQNPRYQVTQFGKPVTLSCSQTLNHNVMYWYQQKSSQAPKLLFHYYDKDFNNEADTPDNFQSRRPNTSFCFLDIRSPGLGDTAMYLCATSRQGSETQYFGPGTRLLVL.